The 4 T cell receptor beta chains below were found in one sample sequenced in a study of cytomegalovirus exposure and HLA in healthy donors. Amplification used 60 Vbeta primers and 13 Jbeta primers. Produced via immunoSEQ multiplex PCR; TCRdb's table is partial and in-frame only. Of under 200,000 clones in the sample, almost 85% are singletons; the top ten hold under 0.6%. Sequenced sample: PBMCs. The receptors derive from a woman in her forties or fifties in good health and CMV-seronegative.

The chain carries TRBV30 and TRBJ2-3, with TRBD2 matching 9 bases. Germline lookup yields CDR1 GTSNPN and CDR2 SVGIG (reference sequence). The CDR3 is made up of 19 amino acids. V trimming: 0 bases; J trimming: 1 base; junction bases outside the gene matches: 14. The CDR3 sequence: CAWSVRLAGRKVGTDTQYF. CDR3 DNA: TGTGCCTGGAGTGTTCGGCTAGCGGGACGCAAAGTGGGCACAGATACGCAGTATTTT.

This clone appeared a single time. The J gene is TRBJ2-7, the V gene TRBV19; no clear D. The length of the CDR3 is 13 residues. Per germline, CDR1 LNHDA and CDR2 SQIVND (reference sequence). V was cut by 3 bases and J by 2 bases, with 8 bases left in between. The CDR3 DNA follows: TGTGCCAGTAGTATCACCAGGACCTACGAGCAGTACTTC. Translating gives CASSITRTYEQYF.

This sequence joins TRBV7-3 and TRBJ2-1; a possible D gene is TRBD2 (6 bases). The length of the CDR3 is 15 residues. Germline values: CDR1 SGHTA, CDR2 FQGTGA. V was trimmed by 2 bases and J by 6 bases, leaving 14 bases between them. CDR3 amino acids: CASSLGSDYSNEQFF. The CDR3 nucleotides are TGTGCCAGCAGCTTAGGGTCGGACTATTCCAATGAGCAGTTCTTC.

The V call is TRBV5-6, the J call TRBJ2-3; 7 bases are a match to TRBD2. Germline V gene lookup returns CDR1 SGHDT and CDR2 YYEEEE. J lost 4 bases, V lost 4 bases, and 3 bases had no gene match. The CDR3 totals 13 residues. DNA of the CDR3: TGTGCCAGCAGCCGGGGGGAATCAGATACGCAGTATTTT. It specifies CASSRGESDTQYF.